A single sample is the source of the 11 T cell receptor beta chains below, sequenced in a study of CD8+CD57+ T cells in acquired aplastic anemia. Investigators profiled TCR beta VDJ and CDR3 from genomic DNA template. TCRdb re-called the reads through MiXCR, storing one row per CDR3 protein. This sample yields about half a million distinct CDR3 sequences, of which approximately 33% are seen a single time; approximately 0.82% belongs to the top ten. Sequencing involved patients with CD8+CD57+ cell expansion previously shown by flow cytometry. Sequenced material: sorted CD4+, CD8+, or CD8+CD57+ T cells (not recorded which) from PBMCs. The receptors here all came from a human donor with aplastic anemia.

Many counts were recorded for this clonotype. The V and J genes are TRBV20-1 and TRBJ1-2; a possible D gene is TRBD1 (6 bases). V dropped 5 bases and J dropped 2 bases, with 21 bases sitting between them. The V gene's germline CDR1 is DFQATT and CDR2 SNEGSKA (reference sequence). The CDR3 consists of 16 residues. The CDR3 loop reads CSAPRGRGLQNYGYTF. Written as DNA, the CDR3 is TGCAGTGCTCCCCGCGGGAGGGGGTTGCAGAACTATGGCTACACCTTC.

The CDR3 sequence is CASSPRAGYGYTF. In DNA, the CDR3 is TGTGCCAGCAGCCCCAGGGCGGGCTATGGCTACACCTTC. The V and J genes are TRBV11-2 and TRBJ1-2; D is possibly TRBD1 (5 bases). Trimming took off 5 bases at V and 4 bases at J, with 11 bases between the two ends. CDR1 and CDR2 from the germline V gene are SGHAT and FQNNGV. This CDR3 region has 13 residues. The whole variable domain, remainder taken from reference TRBV11-2 and TRBJ1-2, is EAGVAQSPRYKIIEKRQSVAFWCNPISGHATLYWYQQILGQGPKLLIQFQNNGVVDDSQLPKDRFSAERLKGVDSTLKIQPAKLEDSAVYLCASSPRAGYGYTFGSGTRLTVV.

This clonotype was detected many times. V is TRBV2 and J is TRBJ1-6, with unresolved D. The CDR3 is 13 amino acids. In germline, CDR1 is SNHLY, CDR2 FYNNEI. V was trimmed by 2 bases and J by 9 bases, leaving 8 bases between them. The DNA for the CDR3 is TGTGCCAGCAGTGAAAGGGAACCTTCACCCCTCCACTTT. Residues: CASSEREPSPLHF.

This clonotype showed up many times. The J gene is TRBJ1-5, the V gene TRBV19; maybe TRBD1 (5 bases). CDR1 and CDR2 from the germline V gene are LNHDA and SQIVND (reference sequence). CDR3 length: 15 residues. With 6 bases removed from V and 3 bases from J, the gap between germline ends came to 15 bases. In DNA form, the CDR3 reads TGTGCCAGTAGGGGGTCCGGGACTCACAATCAGCCCCAGCATTTT. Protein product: CASRGSGTHNQPQHF.

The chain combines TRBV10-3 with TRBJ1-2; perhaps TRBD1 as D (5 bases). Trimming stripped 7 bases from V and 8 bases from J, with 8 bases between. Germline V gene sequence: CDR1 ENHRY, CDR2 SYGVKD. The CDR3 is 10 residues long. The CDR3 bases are TGTGCCATCATGCGACAGGGCTACACCTTC. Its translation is CAIMRQGYTF.

In DNA form, the CDR3 reads TGTGCCAGCAGCAGCCTTACAGGGAACACTGAAGCTTTCTTT. Amino acid sequence: CASSSLTGNTEAFF. The chain uses TRBV9 and TRBJ1-1, with TRBD1 as a possible D gene (5 bases). Germline assignment: CDR1 SGDLS and CDR2 YYNGEE. The CDR3 sequence is 14 residues long. Trimming left V 4 bases short and J 1 base short, with 11 bases between.

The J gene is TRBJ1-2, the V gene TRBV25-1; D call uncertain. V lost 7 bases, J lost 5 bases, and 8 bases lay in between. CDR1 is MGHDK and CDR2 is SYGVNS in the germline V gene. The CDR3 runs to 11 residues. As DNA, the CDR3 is TGTGCCAGCAAATTGTCGTATGGCTACACCTTC. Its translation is CASKLSYGYTF.

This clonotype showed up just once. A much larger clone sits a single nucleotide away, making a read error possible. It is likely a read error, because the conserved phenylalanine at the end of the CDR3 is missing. The CDR3: CASSIQTGEGIYGYTL. CDR3 nucleotide sequence: TGTGCCAGTAGTATTCAGACGGGAGAGGGCATCTATGGCTACACCCTC. The chain uses TRBV19 and TRBJ1-2; no definite D call. CDR3 length equals 16 residues. CDR1 is LNHDA and CDR2 is SQIVND in the germline V gene (reference sequence). V lost 3 bases, J lost 4 bases, and 18 bases lay in between.

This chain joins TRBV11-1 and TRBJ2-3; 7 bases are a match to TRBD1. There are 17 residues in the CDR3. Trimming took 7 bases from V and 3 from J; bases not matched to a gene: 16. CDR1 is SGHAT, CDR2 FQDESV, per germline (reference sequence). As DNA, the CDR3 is TGTGCCAGCACCCAGGACCGACAGGGAGTGGGTACAGATACGCAGTATTTT. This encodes CASTQDRQGVGTDTQYF.

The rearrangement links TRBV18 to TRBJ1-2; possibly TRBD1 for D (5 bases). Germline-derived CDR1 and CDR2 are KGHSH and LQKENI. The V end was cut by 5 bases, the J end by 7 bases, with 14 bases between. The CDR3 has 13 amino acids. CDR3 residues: CASSVNGAGGYTF. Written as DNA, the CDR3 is TGTGCCAGCTCAGTTAACGGGGCAGGTGGCTACACCTTC.

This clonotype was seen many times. CDR3 in amino acids: CASSLGTGEYGYTF. CDR3 coding DNA: TGTGCCAGCAGCTTAGGGACAGGCGAATATGGCTACACCTTC. The chain is built from TRBV7-9 and TRBJ1-2, with TRBD1 matching 7 bases. This CDR3 is built from 14 residues. The V gene's germline CDR1 is SEHNR and CDR2 FQNEAQ (reference sequence). Losses at the gene ends were 1 base for V and 5 bases for J; bases not matched to a gene: 4.